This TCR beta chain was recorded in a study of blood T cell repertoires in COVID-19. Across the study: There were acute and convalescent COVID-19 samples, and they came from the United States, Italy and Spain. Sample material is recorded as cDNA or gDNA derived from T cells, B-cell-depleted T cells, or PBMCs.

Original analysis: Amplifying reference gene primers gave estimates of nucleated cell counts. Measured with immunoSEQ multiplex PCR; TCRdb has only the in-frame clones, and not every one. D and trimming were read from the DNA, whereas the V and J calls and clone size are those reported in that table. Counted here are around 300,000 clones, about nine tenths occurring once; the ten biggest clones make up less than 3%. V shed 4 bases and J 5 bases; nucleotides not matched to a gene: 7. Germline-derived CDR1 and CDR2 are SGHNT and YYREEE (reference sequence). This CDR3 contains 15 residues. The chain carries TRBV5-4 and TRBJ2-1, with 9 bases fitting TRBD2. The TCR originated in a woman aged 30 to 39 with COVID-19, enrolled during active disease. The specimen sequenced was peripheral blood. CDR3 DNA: TGTGCCAGCAGCGTAAGACTAGCGGCTAACAATGAGCAGTTCTTC. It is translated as CASSVRLAANNEQFF.